The following is a TCR beta chain sequence with its context. The sample comes from a study of cytomegalovirus exposure and HLA in healthy donors. The CDR3 contains 12 residues. Germline V gene data show CDR1 as KGHSH and CDR2 as LQKENI. V lost 3 bases and J 4 bases, leaving 4 bases between the germline ends. It was with 60 Vbeta and 13 Jbeta primers that the PCR ran. Original data processing: In a later analysis, some 80 million unique TCR beta chains included roughly 11 million shared by two or more donors. The protocol was immunoSEQ multiplex PCR, while the TCRdb copy is restricted to in-frame clones and leaves out a portion. Clonal size and the V and J genes are those of that table, whereas D and trimming came from the DNA. The sample carries about 140,000 clones, approximately 80% recorded once.

This sequence originates from a woman aged 18-29 years in good health and CMV-seropositive. The sample comprised PBMCs. The chain joins TRBV18 to TRBJ1-3; no clear D. CDR3 DNA: TGTGCCAGCTCACCTGAGGGAAACACCATATATTTT. This encodes CASSPEGNTIYF.